This T cell receptor (beta chain) was identified in a study of regulatory T cells in long-lasting Graves disease. Both iRepertoire HTBI primers and Arm-PCR of CDR3 regions were used to build the TCR beta libraries. MiXCR was run by TCRdb on the multiplex PCR reads, yielding one entry per CDR3 protein. Of 510,000 or so distinct CDR3 sequences listed, around 12% were seen once; the top ten hold approximately 9.6%. To note about this clonotype: Its antigen is as yet unknown.

Sample time point: newly diagnosed GD, antithyroid drugs for less than 3 months. PBMC-extracted RNA yielded the TCR library. This CDR3 comprises 14 residues. Trimming took 5 bases from V and 3 from J; bases not matched to a gene: 6. The germline V gene encodes CDR1 KGHSH and CDR2 LQKENI. Study observations and caveats: Gene preferences differed: TRBV28, TRBJ1-2, TRBJ2-5 in persistent cases.

These same records also appear under a second study, on T cells in Graves' hyperthyroidism and ophthalmopathy. That study reports: Lactation, pregnancy, other autoimmune disease or uncontrolled infection led to exclusion of patients.

The source of this sequence is a woman aged 25 to 39 with Graves disease. The sample consisted of peripheral blood mononuclear cells (PBMCs), taken at new diagnosis, from a patient treated with antithyroid drugs. The J gene is TRBJ1-1, the V gene TRBV18, with TRBD1 matching 7 bases. CDR3 amino acids: CASSGRQGDTEAFF. As DNA, the CDR3 is TGTGCCAGCTCAGGCCGACAGGGAGACACTGAAGCTTTCTTT.